These T cell receptor beta chains were read from a single sample in a study of blood T cell repertoires in COVID-19. Using immunoSEQ multiplex PCR, the repertoire was profiled, and TCRdb retains in-frame clones only, with some absent. Among roughly 200,000 clones listed, around 88% were seen once. Sequences were obtained from PBMCs or T cells enriched from blood (not recorded which). Every receptor here comes from a woman in her 30s who had been exposed to COVID-19. Both conserved end residues are part of each CDR3. A D gene is named only where the DNA matches it firmly. Size tells how often a clone was seen (once, few, many) or the class of an expanded clone, and some rows leave it out.

d_gene: TRBD2; len: 14; abundance: NA; j_gene: TRBJ2-7; v_gene: TRBV10-3; CDR3aa: CAISLAGSSYEQYF; CDR3nt: TGTGCCATCAGCTTAGCGGGGAGCTCCTACGAGCAGTACTTC
d_gene: TRBD1; len: 16; abundance: NA; j_gene: TRBJ1-5; v_gene: TRBV6-4; CDR3aa: CASSDLDRGDNQPQHF; CDR3nt: TGTGCCAGCAGTGATCTCGACAGGGGGGATAATCAGCCCCAGCATTTT
d_gene: NA; len: 13; abundance: NA; j_gene: TRBJ1-5; v_gene: TRBV6-1; CDR3aa: CASSRGSNQPQHF; CDR3nt: TGTGCCAGCAGTAGGGGTAGCAATCAGCCCCAGCATTTT
d_gene: TRBD1; len: 15; abundance: NA; j_gene: TRBJ1-1; v_gene: TRBV5-1; CDR3aa: CASSRTGTAGTEAFF; CDR3nt: TGCGCCAGCAGCCGAACCGGGACAGCCGGGACTGAAGCTTTCTTT
d_gene: NA; len: 14; abundance: NA; j_gene: TRBJ1-1; v_gene: TRBV5-1; CDR3aa: CASSLAGGGTEAFF; CDR3nt: TGCGCCAGCAGCTTGGCCGGTGGGGGGACTGAAGCTTTCTTT
d_gene: TRBD1; len: 15; abundance: NA; j_gene: TRBJ2-7; v_gene: TRBV5-4; CDR3aa: CASSQRQGNGYEQYF; CDR3nt: TGTGCCAGCAGCCAAAGACAGGGAAACGGGTACGAGCAGTACTTC
d_gene: NA; len: 16; abundance: NA; j_gene: TRBJ2-7; v_gene: TRBV15; CDR3aa: CATSRVTIPDYYEQYF; CDR3nt: TGTGCCACCAGCAGAGTAACGATCCCCGACTACTACGAGCAGTACTTC
d_gene: NA; len: 15; abundance: NA; j_gene: TRBJ1-2; v_gene: TRBV4-2; CDR3aa: CASSQDVQGSYGYTF; CDR3nt: TGTGCCAGCAGCCAAGACGTACAGGGTAGCTATGGCTACACCTTC
d_gene: TRBD1; len: 13; abundance: once; j_gene: TRBJ2-7; v_gene: TRBV15; CDR3aa: CATSRDRGHEQYF; CDR3nt: TGTGCCACCAGCCGGGACAGGGGGCACGAGCAGTACTTC
d_gene: NA; len: 18; abundance: NA; j_gene: TRBJ2-4; v_gene: TRBV13; CDR3aa: CASSSQLAATRFKNIQYF; CDR3nt: TGTGCCAGCAGCTCCCAACTAGCCGCCACCCGATTCAAAAACATTCAGTACTTC
d_gene: TRBD2; len: 17; abundance: NA; j_gene: TRBJ2-5; v_gene: TRBV7-3; CDR3aa: CASSPRAAGGLGETQYF; CDR3nt: TGTGCCAGCAGCCCCCGGGCAGCGGGGGGGCTGGGAGAGACCCAGTACTTC
d_gene: TRBD1; len: 17; abundance: NA; j_gene: TRBJ1-6; v_gene: TRBV27; CDR3aa: CASRPDRGAWENSPLHF; CDR3nt: TGTGCCAGCAGGCCGGACAGGGGGGCATGGGAGAATTCACCCCTCCACTTT
d_gene: NA; len: 12; abundance: few; j_gene: TRBJ2-3; v_gene: TRBV11-2; CDR3aa: CASRLSGDTQYF; CDR3nt: TGTGCCAGCAGACTCTCCGGGGATACGCAGTATTTT
d_gene: NA; len: 13; abundance: NA; j_gene: TRBJ1-5; v_gene: TRBV12-3/TRBV12-4; CDR3aa: CASSKAGDQPQHF; CDR3nt: TGTGCCAGCAGCAAGGCGGGGGATCAGCCCCAGCATTTT
d_gene: TRBD1; len: 16; abundance: NA; j_gene: TRBJ1-4; v_gene: TRBV4-1; CDR3aa: CASSQGDRGLEEKLFF; CDR3nt: TGCGCCAGCAGCCAAGGAGACAGGGGGCTAGAGGAAAAACTGTTTTTT
d_gene: TRBD1; len: 14; abundance: NA; j_gene: TRBJ1-1; v_gene: TRBV6-2/TRBV6-3; CDR3aa: CASSSGGGYTEAFF; CDR3nt: TGTGCCAGCAGTTCAGGGGGCGGGTACACTGAAGCTTTCTTT
d_gene: TRBD2; len: 14; abundance: NA; j_gene: TRBJ2-7; v_gene: TRBV10-3; CDR3aa: CAISERGLAYEQYF; CDR3nt: TGTGCCATCAGTGAGCGGGGACTAGCCTACGAGCAGTACTTC
d_gene: TRBD1; len: 16; abundance: NA; j_gene: TRBJ2-1; v_gene: TRBV27; CDR3aa: CASSGQGTASYNEQFF; CDR3nt: TGTGCCAGCAGTGGACAGGGGACGGCCTCCTACAATGAGCAGTTCTTC
d_gene: NA; len: 15; abundance: NA; j_gene: TRBJ1-2; v_gene: TRBV12-5; CDR3aa: CASGLGQRLNYGYTF; CDR3nt: TGTGCTAGTGGTTTAGGACAGAGATTAAACTATGGCTACACCTTC
d_gene: TRBD2; len: 18; abundance: NA; j_gene: TRBJ2-5; v_gene: TRBV6-6; CDR3aa: CASSLRRPARGGLQTQYF; CDR3nt: TGTGCCAGCAGTCTCCGTCGCCCTGCGCGGGGGGGCCTACAGACCCAGTACTTC
d_gene: NA; len: 12; abundance: NA; j_gene: TRBJ2-7; v_gene: TRBV11-2; CDR3aa: CASSLGHHEQYF; CDR3nt: TGTGCCAGCAGCTTGGGACACCACGAGCAGTACTTC
d_gene: TRBD2; len: 18; abundance: NA; j_gene: TRBJ2-6; v_gene: TRBV7-2; CDR3aa: CASSPRLAGGSGANVLTF; CDR3nt: TGTGCCAGCAGCCCCCGACTAGCGGGGGGCTCTGGGGCCAACGTCCTGACTTTC
d_gene: NA; len: 17; abundance: NA; j_gene: TRBJ1-1; v_gene: TRBV5-1; CDR3aa: CASSLASDSLMNTEAFF; CDR3nt: TGCGCCAGCAGCTTGGCCTCGGACAGTCTCATGAACACTGAAGCTTTCTTT
d_gene: NA; len: 16; abundance: NA; j_gene: TRBJ1-6; v_gene: TRBV5-4; CDR3aa: CASSIQGLLPGSPLHF; CDR3nt: TGTGCCAGCAGCATCCAGGGTTTATTACCTGGTTCACCCCTCCACTTT
d_gene: NA; len: 14; abundance: NA; j_gene: TRBJ2-7; v_gene: TRBV7-8; CDR3aa: CASSSTGTHYEQYF; CDR3nt: TGTGCCAGCAGCTCGACCGGGACTCACTACGAGCAGTACTTC
d_gene: TRBD1; len: 15; abundance: NA; j_gene: TRBJ2-2; v_gene: TRBV10-1; CDR3aa: CASRNRGNPTGELFF; CDR3nt: TGCGCCAGCAGGAACAGGGGAAATCCCACCGGGGAGCTGTTTTTT
d_gene: NA; len: 14; abundance: NA; j_gene: TRBJ2-3; v_gene: TRBV7-2; CDR3aa: CASSLQGGTDTQYF; CDR3nt: TGTGCCAGCAGCTTACAGGGTGGCACAGATACGCAGTATTTT
d_gene: NA; len: 14; abundance: NA; j_gene: TRBJ1-2; v_gene: TRBV9; CDR3aa: CASSAEFSGYGYTF; CDR3nt: TGTGCCAGCAGCGCCGAGTTTTCTGGCTATGGCTACACCTTC
d_gene: NA; len: 15; abundance: NA; j_gene: TRBJ1-2; v_gene: TRBV15; CDR3aa: CATSRELWRNYGYTF; CDR3nt: TGTGCCACCAGCAGAGAGTTGTGGCGGAACTATGGCTACACCTTC
d_gene: TRBD1; len: 14; abundance: NA; j_gene: TRBJ2-7; v_gene: TRBV10-3; CDR3aa: CAISERDRGQGQYF; CDR3nt: TGTGCCATCAGTGAAAGGGACAGGGGACAGGGGCAGTACTTC
d_gene: TRBD2; len: 15; abundance: once; j_gene: TRBJ2-3; v_gene: TRBV20-1; CDR3aa: CSASSGGDSTDTQYF; CDR3nt: TGCAGTGCTAGTAGCGGGGGGGATAGCACAGATACGCAGTATTTT
d_gene: TRBD1; len: 20; abundance: NA; j_gene: TRBJ2-1; v_gene: TRBV10-3; CDR3aa: CAISETENRDRWFSYNEQFF; CDR3nt: TGTGCCATCAGTGAGACAGAAAACCGGGACAGGTGGTTCTCCTACAATGAGCAGTTCTTC
d_gene: NA; len: 12; abundance: NA; j_gene: TRBJ2-5; v_gene: TRBV12-3/TRBV12-4; CDR3aa: CASRGPRETQYF; CDR3nt: TGTGCCAGCAGGGGCCCCCGGGAGACCCAGTACTTC
d_gene: TRBD1; len: 15; abundance: NA; j_gene: TRBJ1-6; v_gene: TRBV2; CDR3aa: CASRTTGGLESPLHF; CDR3nt: TGTGCCAGCAGGACGACAGGGGGATTAGAATCACCCCTCCACTTT
d_gene: NA; len: 11; abundance: NA; j_gene: TRBJ1-4; v_gene: TRBV12-3/TRBV12-4; CDR3aa: CASSLNEKLFF; CDR3nt: TGTGCCAGCAGCCTAAATGAAAAACTGTTTTTT
d_gene: NA; len: 17; abundance: NA; j_gene: TRBJ2-1; v_gene: TRBV5-6; CDR3aa: CASSLGPSGEGVNEQFF; CDR3nt: TGTGCCAGCAGCTTGGGTCCCAGTGGGGAAGGGGTGAATGAGCAGTTCTTC
d_gene: NA; len: 16; abundance: NA; j_gene: TRBJ1-1; v_gene: TRBV28; CDR3aa: CASSLGATTGYTEAFF; CDR3nt: TGTGCCAGCAGTTTAGGGGCGACTACAGGGTACACTGAAGCTTTCTTT
d_gene: TRBD1; len: 16; abundance: once; j_gene: TRBJ1-5; v_gene: TRBV2; CDR3aa: CASHRDRAISNQPQHF; CDR3nt: TGTGCCAGCCACCGGGACAGGGCTATTAGCAATCAGCCCCAGCATTTT
d_gene: NA; len: 12; abundance: NA; j_gene: TRBJ2-4; v_gene: TRBV12-3/TRBV12-4; CDR3aa: CASSLQGNIQYF; CDR3nt: TGTGCCAGCAGTTTACAGGGAAACATTCAGTACTTC
d_gene: TRBD2; len: 16; abundance: NA; j_gene: TRBJ2-1; v_gene: TRBV6-6; CDR3aa: CASRDKSGGVDNEQFF; CDR3nt: TGTGCCAGCAGAGATAAGAGCGGGGGGGTAGACAATGAGCAGTTCTTC
d_gene: NA; len: 14; abundance: NA; j_gene: TRBJ1-1; v_gene: TRBV3-1/TRBV3-2; CDR3aa: CASSQLGRNTEAFF; CDR3nt: TGTGCCAGCAGCCAACTAGGGAGGAACACTGAAGCTTTCTTT
d_gene: NA; len: 13; abundance: NA; j_gene: TRBJ1-2; v_gene: TRBV2; CDR3aa: CASSGREVRGYTF; CDR3nt: TGTGCCAGCAGTGGCAGGGAAGTACGAGGCTACACCTTC
d_gene: TRBD2; len: 14; abundance: NA; j_gene: TRBJ2-7; v_gene: TRBV30; CDR3aa: CAWSVTSGPYEQYF; CDR3nt: TGTGCCTGGAGTGTCACTAGCGGGCCCTACGAGCAGTACTTC
d_gene: TRBD2; len: 15; abundance: NA; j_gene: TRBJ2-1; v_gene: TRBV11-3; CDR3aa: CASSPISGGANEQFF; CDR3nt: TGTGCCAGCAGCCCCATCAGCGGGGGGGCTAATGAGCAGTTCTTC
d_gene: NA; len: 14; abundance: NA; j_gene: TRBJ1-5; v_gene: TRBV19; CDR3aa: CASRQQGSNQPQHF; CDR3nt: TGTGCCAGTAGACAACAGGGAAGCAATCAGCCCCAGCATTTT